One sample yielded the 18 T cell receptor beta chains listed below, sequenced in a study of blood T cell repertoires in COVID-19 (TCRdb year 2020). Library method: the immunoSEQ multiplex PCR assay. TCRdb carries this immuneACCESS record with in-frame sequences only. Its versions omit some clonotypes, under half of them owing to an unresolved V gene in the studies checked, with the rest unexplained. The table for this sample lists roughly 670,000 clones; 75% to 90% of them were counted only once. The top ten clonotypes cover more than 0.25% of the sample. Material for sequencing was peripheral blood. These receptors all come from a woman under 30 with acute or convalescent COVID-19.

The genes are TRBV4-3 and TRBJ2-3; 9 nucleotides align to TRBD2. The CDR3 loop spans 20 amino acids. V lost 0 bases and J lost 4; bases outside the gene matches: 17. Germline CDR1 and CDR2: LGHNA and YSLEER. In DNA form, the CDR3 reads TGCGCCAGCAGCCAAGATGCCCCTACCGCGGGGCGGGGGGGCGCAGATACGCAGTATTTT. Translated: CASSQDAPTAGRGGADTQYF.

The V and J genes are TRBV29-1 and TRBJ1-1; D perhaps matches TRBD1 (6 bases). Deletions cut 1 base from V and 5 bases from J, with 11 bases between. This CDR3 has 13 amino acids. Germline assignment: CDR1 SQVTM and CDR2 ANQGSEA. Here the CDR3 DNA reads TGCAGCGTTGAAGTGGGGGCTGGGACTGAAGCTTTCTTT. It specifies CSVEVGAGTEAFF.

A single count supports this clone. J is TRBJ2-1 and V is TRBV10-3, with 11 nucleotides matching TRBD2. Looked up from germline, CDR1 is ENHRY and CDR2 is SYGVKD. The trim removed 2 bases at V and 7 bases at J, leaving 10 bases unmatched. This CDR3 comprises 17 residues. CDR3 sequence: CAISEQYSGGALNEQFF. The CDR3 bases are TGTGCCATCAGTGAGCAGTATAGCGGGGGGGCTTTAAATGAGCAGTTCTTC.

The chain carries TRBV6-5 and TRBJ1-5, with D unresolved. Germline CDR1 reads MNHEY; CDR2 reads SVGAGI. There are 12 residues in the CDR3. Trimming shortened V by 6 bases and J by 3 bases, and 6 bases separated the two germline ends. This CDR3 is CASRRNNQPQHF. Written as DNA, the CDR3 is TGTGCCAGCAGGCGAAACAATCAGCCCCAGCATTTT.

J is TRBJ2-3 and V is TRBV12-5, with D maybe TRBD1 (5 bases). V was pared by 0 bases and J by 5 bases, with 6 bases between. The CDR3 is 13 amino acids. CDR1 and CDR2 (germline): LGHNT, FRNRAP. The CDR3 sequence is CASGLVGLDTQYF. The CDR3 DNA follows: TGTGCTAGTGGTTTGGTGGGGCTAGATACGCAGTATTTT.

The chain couples TRBV28 to TRBJ1-1; D is uncertain. CDR1 is MDHEN and CDR2 is SYDVKM in the germline V gene. V shed 5 bases and J shed 7 bases, with 11 bases lying between them. This CDR3 region has 12 residues. The CDR3 reads CASSLSAGEAFF. CDR3 sequence (DNA): TGTGCCAGCAGTCTTTCGGCGGGTGAAGCTTTCTTT.

The J gene is TRBJ2-7, the V gene TRBV27, with 8 bases matching TRBD1. There are 15 residues in the CDR3. Germline lookup yields CDR1 MNHEY and CDR2 SMNVEV (reference sequence). V dropped 5 bases and J dropped 3; count of bases not matched to a gene: 9. This CDR3 is CASSLYSGTGYEQYF. CDR3 in DNA: TGTGCCAGCAGTCTTTATTCCGGGACAGGCTACGAGCAGTACTTC.

This clone was recorded once. Sequence at one end of the junction differs from germline and may be a read error. V and J are TRBV12-3 or TRBV12-4 and TRBJ1-6; 9 positions agree with TRBD1. The CDR3 totals 12 residues. The CDR3 region has the DNA TGTGCCAGCAGTCTTAACCGGGACAGGGCGTTTTTT. Encoded protein: CASSLNRDRAFF.

V and J are TRBV2 and TRBJ1-3; a weak D match, TRBD1 (5 bases). This CDR3 has 12 amino acids. Germline V gene sequence: CDR1 SNHLY, CDR2 FYNNEI. The V end lost 10 bases, the J end lost 4 bases, and 11 bases lay between the germline ends. As DNA, the CDR3 is TGTGCCACCCAGACAGTCGGAAACACCATATATTTT. Translated, it gives CATQTVGNTIYF.

The chain employs TRBV4-1 and TRBJ2-2, with D perhaps TRBD1 (5 bases). V lost 4 bases and J lost 7, with 25 bases in between. CDR1 is MGHRA, CDR2 YSYEKL, per germline. The CDR3 has 18 amino acids. Here the CDR3 reads CASSPAPRARVRSGELFF. The CDR3 DNA reads TGCGCCAGCAGCCCCGCTCCCAGGGCTAGAGTCCGGAGCGGGGAGCTGTTTTTT.

The chain uses TRBV29-1 and TRBJ1-2; D may be TRBD1 (5 bases). The length of the CDR3 is 14 residues. The germline V gene has CDR1 SQVTM and CDR2 ANQGSEA. The V and J ends lost 7 bases and 1 base respectively, with 16 bases between them. CDR3 bases: TGCAGCGCCACCGGGACTAACAGTAACTATGGCTACACCTTC. Encoded protein: CSATGTNSNYGYTF. Full variable domain (missing parts from reference TRBV29-1 and TRBJ1-2): SAVISQKPSRDICQRGTSLTIQCQVDSQVTMMFWYRQQPGQSLTLIATANQGSEATYESGFVIDKFPISRPNLTFSTLTVSNMSPEDSSIYLCSATGTNSNYGYTFGSGTRLTVV.

The rearrangement uses TRBV4-2 and TRBJ1-6; TRBD1 agrees at 9 bases. This CDR3 has 16 amino acids. Germline assignment: CDR1 LGHNA and CDR2 YNFKEQ. V shed 0 bases and J 5 bases; nucleotides not matched to a gene: 2. CDR3 protein: CASSQEGDRDNSPLHF. In DNA, the CDR3 is TGTGCCAGCAGCCAAGAAGGGGACAGGGATAATTCACCCCTCCACTTT.

This chain joins TRBV5-1 and TRBJ2-6; 7 bases line up with TRBD1. V lost 4 bases, J lost 2 bases, and 6 bases stayed unmatched. This CDR3 has 16 amino acids. Germline lookup yields CDR1 SGHRS and CDR2 YFSETQ. CDR3 bases: TGCGCCAGCAGCCGGGGAACAGGGGCTGGGGCCAACGTCCTGACTTTC. It is translated as CASSRGTGAGANVLTF.

This chain uses TRBV6-2 or TRBV6-3 with TRBJ1-5, with D hard to call. The CDR3 is made up of 15 amino acids. The V and J ends lost 5 bases and 3 bases respectively, with 14 bases between them. Germline lookup yields CDR1 MNHEY and CDR2 SVGEGT. The CDR3 loop reads CASSIGILINQPQHF. In DNA form, the CDR3 reads TGTGCCAGCAGTATTGGTATACTGATCAATCAGCCCCAGCATTTT.

The chain links TRBV4-1 to TRBJ1-4; D gene ambiguous. Germline V CDR1 and CDR2: MGHRA, YSYEKL. The CDR3 loop spans 16 amino acids. Trimming took 7 bases from V and 6 from J, leaving 21 bases between them. The DNA of the CDR3 is TGCGCCAGCACGCCCATGACCCTAGGAGCAGATGAAAAACTGTTTTTT. This translates into CASTPMTLGADEKLFF.

This CDR3 is CASSELAGGPGDEQFF. CDR3 DNA sequence: TGTGCCAGCAGTGAGCTAGCGGGGGGGCCAGGCGATGAGCAGTTCTTC. This chain links TRBV2 with TRBJ2-1; 12 bases line up with TRBD2. The V gene's germline CDR1 is SNHLY and CDR2 FYNNEI. Unmatched junction bases numbered 8, after V lost 3 bases and J lost 8 bases. This CDR3 has 16 residues.

This rearrangement joins TRBV4-3 to TRBJ1-1; 10 bases fit TRBD1. CDR1 is LGHNA and CDR2 is YSLEER in the germline V gene. V lost 3 bases and J lost 6; bases outside the gene matches: 4. CDR3 size: 14 residues. CDR3 sequence reads: CASSQRQGAPEAFF. In nucleotides, the CDR3 is TGCGCCAGCAGCCAGCGACAGGGGGCCCCTGAAGCTTTCTTT.

The rearrangement joins TRBV2 to TRBJ2-7; D gene uncertain. V shed 7 bases and J shed 3 bases, with 10 bases lying between them. CDR3 size: 12 residues. Germline loops: CDR1 SNHLY, CDR2 FYNNEI. DNA of the CDR3: TGTGCCAGCACTCGAGGTAGCTACGAGCAGTACTTC. This translates into CASTRGSYEQYF.